The TCR beta chain under discussion was sequenced for a study of lymphopenia after photon versus proton radiotherapy. The study, taken as a whole, reports: Oligoclonal CD8+ Temra expansion after nadir drove photon patients' diversity drop.

On this clone itself: Its antigen remains unknown.

Some clones are missing from TCRdb's copy, which holds only in-frame ones; the method was immunoSEQ multiplex PCR. Of 65,000 to 70,000 clones in the sample, approximately 91% were seen once. The germline V gene encodes CDR1 SNHLY and CDR2 FYNNEI. With 6 bases removed from V and 0 bases from J, the gap between germline ends came to 12 bases. The CDR3 is made up of 15 amino acids. This sequence was found in a woman aged 65 to 85 with pancreatic cancer. The rearrangement uses TRBV2 and TRBJ2-4, with D perhaps TRBD2 (6 bases). Sequenced material: peripheral blood, taken from a patient treated with photon-based radiotherapy. The DNA for the CDR3 is TGTGCCAGCAGCGGGACTTGGGGAGCCAAAAACATTCAGTACTTC. Encoded protein: CASSGTWGAKNIQYF.